Given below is one T cell receptor (beta chain) in context. Its antigen is not known. The data were taken from a study of long-term antiretroviral therapy in people with HIV. Each participant with HIV received care in the United States. Assay version v3.0 of immunoSEQ was used, and it was run at survey level. Sequencing had a target that covered roughly 40,000-55,000 T-cell genomes per sample. Clones were sequenced by immunoSEQ multiplex PCR, and TCRdb holds only the in-frame ones, with some missing. The table lists 15,000 to 20,000 clones, roughly 83% of them singletons. The CDR3 has 15 residues. Germline trimming cut 4 bases from V and 2 bases from J; bases unmatched to any gene: 4. CDR1 and CDR2 from the germline V gene are SGHRS and YFSETQ. Overall study results and limits: Controls showed broader CDR3 length ranges than did the HIV repertoires.

This TCR derives from a man younger than 30 with HIV. The rearrangement uses TRBV5-1 and TRBJ1-5, with TRBD1 matching over 9 bases. This sample comprised unsorted PBMCs, obtained 0.9 years after starting antiretroviral therapy. The CDR3 nucleotides are TGCGCCAGCAGCGCGGGACAGGGAGGCAATCAGCCCCAGCATTTT. This encodes CASSAGQGGNQPQHF. The variable domain in full, with the rest retrieved from reference TRBV5-1 and TRBJ1-5, is KAGVTQTPRYLIKTRGQQVTLSCSPISGHRSVSWYQQTPGQGLQFLFEYFSETQRNKGNFPGRFSGRQFSNSRSEMNVSTLELGDSALYLCASSAGQGGNQPQHFGDGTRLSIL.